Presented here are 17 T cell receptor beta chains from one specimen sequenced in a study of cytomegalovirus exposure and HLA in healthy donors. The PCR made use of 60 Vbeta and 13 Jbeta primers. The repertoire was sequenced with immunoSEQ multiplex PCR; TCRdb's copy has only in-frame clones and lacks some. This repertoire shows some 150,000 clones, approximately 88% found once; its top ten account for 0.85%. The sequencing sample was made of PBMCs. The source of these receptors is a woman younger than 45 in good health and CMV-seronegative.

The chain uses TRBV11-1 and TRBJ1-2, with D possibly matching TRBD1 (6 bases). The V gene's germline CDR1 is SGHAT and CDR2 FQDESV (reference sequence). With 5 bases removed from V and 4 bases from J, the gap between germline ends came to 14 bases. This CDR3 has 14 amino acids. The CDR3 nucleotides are TGTGCCAGCAGCAAGACAGGCAACGGCTATGGCTACACCTTC. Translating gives CASSKTGNGYGYTF.

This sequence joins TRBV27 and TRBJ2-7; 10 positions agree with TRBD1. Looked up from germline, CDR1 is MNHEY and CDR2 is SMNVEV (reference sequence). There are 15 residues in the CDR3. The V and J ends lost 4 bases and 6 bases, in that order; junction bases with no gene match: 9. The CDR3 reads CASSSAGQGPPEQYF. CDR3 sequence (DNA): TGTGCCAGCAGTTCCGCGGGACAGGGGCCTCCCGAGCAGTACTTC.

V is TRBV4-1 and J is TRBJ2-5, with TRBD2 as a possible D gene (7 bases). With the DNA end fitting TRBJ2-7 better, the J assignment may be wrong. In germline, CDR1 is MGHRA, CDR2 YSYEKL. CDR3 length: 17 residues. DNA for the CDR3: TGCGCCAGCAGCCAAGTAGGGGGAGGGACTACTTCCTACGAGCAGTACTTC. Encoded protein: CASSQVGGGTTSYEQYF.

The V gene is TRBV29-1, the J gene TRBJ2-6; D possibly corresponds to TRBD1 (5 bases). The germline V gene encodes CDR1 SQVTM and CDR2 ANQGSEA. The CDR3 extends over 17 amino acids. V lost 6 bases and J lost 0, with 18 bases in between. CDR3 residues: CSVLTGTPFSGANVLTF. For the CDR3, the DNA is TGCAGCGTCCTTACAGGAACCCCCTTCTCTGGGGCCAACGTCCTGACTTTC.

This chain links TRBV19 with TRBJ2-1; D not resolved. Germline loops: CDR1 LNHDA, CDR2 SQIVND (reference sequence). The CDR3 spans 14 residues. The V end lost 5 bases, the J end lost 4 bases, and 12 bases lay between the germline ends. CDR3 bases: TGTGCCAGTAGTCCCGGAGTTGGGTACAATGAGCAGTTCTTC. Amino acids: CASSPGVGYNEQFF.

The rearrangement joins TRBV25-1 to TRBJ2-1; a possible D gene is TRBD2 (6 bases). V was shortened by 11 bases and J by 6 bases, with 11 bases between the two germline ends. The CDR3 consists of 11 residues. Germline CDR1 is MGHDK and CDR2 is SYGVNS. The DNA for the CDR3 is TGTGCCGGGGGGATGCTCAATGAGCAGTTCTTC. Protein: CAGGMLNEQFF.

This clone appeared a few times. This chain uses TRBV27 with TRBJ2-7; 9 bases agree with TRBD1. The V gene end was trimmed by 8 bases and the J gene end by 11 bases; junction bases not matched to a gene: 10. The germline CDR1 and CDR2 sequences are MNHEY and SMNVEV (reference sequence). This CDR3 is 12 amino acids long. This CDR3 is CASSNRQGVKYF. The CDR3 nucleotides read TGTGCCAGCTCGAACCGACAGGGGGTAAAGTACTTC.

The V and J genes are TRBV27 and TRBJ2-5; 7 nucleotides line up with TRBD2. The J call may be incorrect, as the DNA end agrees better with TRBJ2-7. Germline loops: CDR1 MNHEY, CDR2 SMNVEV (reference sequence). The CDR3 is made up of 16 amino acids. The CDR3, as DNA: TGTGCCAGCAGTCCCCAGCGGGACCTCCCTTACTACGAGCAGTACTTC. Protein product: CASSPQRDLPYYEQYF.

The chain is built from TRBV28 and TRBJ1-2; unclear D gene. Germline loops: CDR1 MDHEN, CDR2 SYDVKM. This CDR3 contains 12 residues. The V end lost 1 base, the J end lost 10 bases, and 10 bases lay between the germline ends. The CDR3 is CASSLSAVHYTF. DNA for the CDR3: TGTGCCAGCAGTTTATCCGCGGTGCACTACACCTTC.

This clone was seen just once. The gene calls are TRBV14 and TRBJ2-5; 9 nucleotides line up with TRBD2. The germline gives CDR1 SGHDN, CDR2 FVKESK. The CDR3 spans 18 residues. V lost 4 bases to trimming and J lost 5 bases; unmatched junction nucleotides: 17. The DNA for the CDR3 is TGTGCCAGCAGCCGTTACGCCGGGACTAGCAAAGGGGGGGAGACCCAGTACTTC. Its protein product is CASSRYAGTSKGGETQYF.

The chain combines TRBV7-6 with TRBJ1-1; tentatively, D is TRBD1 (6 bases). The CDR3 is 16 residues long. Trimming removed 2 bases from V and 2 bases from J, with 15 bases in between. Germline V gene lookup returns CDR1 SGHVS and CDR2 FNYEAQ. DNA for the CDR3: TGTGCCAGCAGCTTACGGGCTGGACAGTACAACACTGAAGCTTTCTTT. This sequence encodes CASSLRAGQYNTEAFF.

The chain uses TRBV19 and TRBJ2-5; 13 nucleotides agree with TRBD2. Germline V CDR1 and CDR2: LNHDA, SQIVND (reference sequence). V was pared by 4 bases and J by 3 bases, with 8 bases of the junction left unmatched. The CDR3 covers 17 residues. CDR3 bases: TGTGCCAGTAGTACCTTCGGACTAGCGGGAGCGGAAGAGACCCAGTACTTC. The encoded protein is CASSTFGLAGAEETQYF.

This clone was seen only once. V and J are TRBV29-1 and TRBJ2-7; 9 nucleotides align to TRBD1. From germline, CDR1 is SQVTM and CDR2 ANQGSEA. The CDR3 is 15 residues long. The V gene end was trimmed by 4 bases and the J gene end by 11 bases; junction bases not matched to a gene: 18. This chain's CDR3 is CSVVRTTGGFGIEYF. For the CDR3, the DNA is TGCAGCGTTGTCCGCACAACAGGGGGCTTCGGTATTGAGTACTTC.

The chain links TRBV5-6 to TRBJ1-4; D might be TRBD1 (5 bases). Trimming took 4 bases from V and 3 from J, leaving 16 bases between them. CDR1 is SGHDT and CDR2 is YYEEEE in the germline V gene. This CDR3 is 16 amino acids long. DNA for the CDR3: TGTGCCAGCAGCCTGAGTTACGACAGCCCTAATGAAAAACTGTTTTTT. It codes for CASSLSYDSPNEKLFF.

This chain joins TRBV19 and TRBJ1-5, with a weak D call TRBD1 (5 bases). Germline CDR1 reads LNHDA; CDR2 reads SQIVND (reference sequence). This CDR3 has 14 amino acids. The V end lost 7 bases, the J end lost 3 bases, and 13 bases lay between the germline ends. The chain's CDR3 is CASNPGLSNQPQHF. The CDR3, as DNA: TGTGCCAGTAACCCAGGGCTCTCCAATCAGCCCCAGCATTTT.

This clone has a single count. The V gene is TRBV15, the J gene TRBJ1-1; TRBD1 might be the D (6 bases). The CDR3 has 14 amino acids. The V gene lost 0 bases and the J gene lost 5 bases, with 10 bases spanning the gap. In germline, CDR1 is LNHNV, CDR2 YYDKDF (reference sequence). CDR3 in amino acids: CATSRDRGRTEAFF. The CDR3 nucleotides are TGTGCCACCAGCAGAGACAGGGGACGGACTGAAGCTTTCTTT.

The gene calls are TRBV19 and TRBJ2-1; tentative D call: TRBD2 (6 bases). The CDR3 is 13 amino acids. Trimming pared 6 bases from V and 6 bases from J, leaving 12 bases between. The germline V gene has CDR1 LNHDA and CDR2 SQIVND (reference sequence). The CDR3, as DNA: TGTGCCAGTAGCCTTCTCGGGGGCAATGAGCAGTTCTTC. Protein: CASSLLGGNEQFF.